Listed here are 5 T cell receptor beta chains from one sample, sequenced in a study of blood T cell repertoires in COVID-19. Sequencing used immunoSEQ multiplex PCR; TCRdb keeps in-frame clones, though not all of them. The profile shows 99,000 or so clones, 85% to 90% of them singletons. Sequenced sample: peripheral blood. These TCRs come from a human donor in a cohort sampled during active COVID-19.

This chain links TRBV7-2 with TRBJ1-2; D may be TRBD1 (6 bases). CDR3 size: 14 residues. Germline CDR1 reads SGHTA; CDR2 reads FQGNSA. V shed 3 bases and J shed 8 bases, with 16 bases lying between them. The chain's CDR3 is CASSFGTPNWGYTF. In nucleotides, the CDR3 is TGTGCCAGCAGCTTTGGGACACCAAATTGGGGCTACACCTTC.

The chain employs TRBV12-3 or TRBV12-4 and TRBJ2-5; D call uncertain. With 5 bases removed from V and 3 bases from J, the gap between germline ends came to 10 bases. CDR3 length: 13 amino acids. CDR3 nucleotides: TGTGCCAGCAGTCCTTCCGCGGAAGAGACCCAGTACTTC. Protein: CASSPSAEETQYF.

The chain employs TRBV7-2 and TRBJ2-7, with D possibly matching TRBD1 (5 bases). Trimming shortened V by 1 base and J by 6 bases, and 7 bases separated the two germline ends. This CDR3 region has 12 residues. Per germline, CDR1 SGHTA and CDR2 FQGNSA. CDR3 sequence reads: CASSLGRVEQYF. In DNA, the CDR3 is TGTGCCAGCAGCTTAGGCAGGGTCGAGCAGTACTTC.

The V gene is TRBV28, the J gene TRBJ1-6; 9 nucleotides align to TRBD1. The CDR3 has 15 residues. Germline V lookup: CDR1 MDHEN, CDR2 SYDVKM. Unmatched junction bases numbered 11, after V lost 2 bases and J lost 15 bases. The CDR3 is CASSLRDREIVLLHF. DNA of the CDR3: TGTGCCAGCAGTTTACGGGACAGGGAAATTGTTCTCCTCCACTTT. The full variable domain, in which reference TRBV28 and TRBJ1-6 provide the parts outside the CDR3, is DVKVTQSSRYLVKRTGEKVFLECVQDMDHENMFWYRQDPGLGLRLIYFSYDVKMKEKGDIPEGYSVSREKKERFSLILESASTNQTSMYLCASSLRDREIVLLHFGNGTRLTVT.

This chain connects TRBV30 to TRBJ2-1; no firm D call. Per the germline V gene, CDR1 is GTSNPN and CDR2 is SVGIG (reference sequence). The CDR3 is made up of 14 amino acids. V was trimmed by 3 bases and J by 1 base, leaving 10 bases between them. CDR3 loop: CAWSPSSSYNEQFF. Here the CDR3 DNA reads TGTGCCTGGAGCCCCTCGAGTTCCTACAATGAGCAGTTCTTC.